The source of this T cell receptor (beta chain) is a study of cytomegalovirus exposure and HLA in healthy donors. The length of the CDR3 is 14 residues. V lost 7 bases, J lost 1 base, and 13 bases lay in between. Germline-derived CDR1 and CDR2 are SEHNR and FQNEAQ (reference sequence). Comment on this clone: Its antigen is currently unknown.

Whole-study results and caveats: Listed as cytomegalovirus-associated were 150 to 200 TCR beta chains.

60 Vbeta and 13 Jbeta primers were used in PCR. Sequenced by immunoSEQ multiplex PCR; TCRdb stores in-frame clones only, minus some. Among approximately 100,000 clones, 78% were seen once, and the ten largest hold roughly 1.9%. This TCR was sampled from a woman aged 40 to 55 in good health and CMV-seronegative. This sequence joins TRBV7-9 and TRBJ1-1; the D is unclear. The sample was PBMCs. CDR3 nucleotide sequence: TGTGCCAGCACCGTCGACATGGCGAACACTGAAGCTTTCTTT. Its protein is CASTVDMANTEAFF.